This T cell receptor beta chain was captured in a study of blood T cell repertoires in COVID-19. Germline V CDR1 and CDR2: SQVTM, ANQGSEA. The CDR3 is 13 amino acids. Trimming took 5 bases from V and 7 from J; bases not matched to a gene: 8. Measured with immunoSEQ multiplex PCR; TCRdb has only the in-frame clones, and not every one. The sample yields around 290,000 clones, about 89% seen once. Material for sequencing was PBMCs or T cells enriched from blood (not recorded which). This TCR was sampled from a woman aged 18-35 years who had recovered from COVID-19. The V and J genes are TRBV29-1 and TRBJ2-7, with 10 bases matching TRBD2. The CDR3 nucleotides read TGCAGCGTTCAGGAGCGGGAGGGATGGGAGCAGTACTTC. Translated: CSVQEREGWEQYF.